These T cell receptor beta chains were read from a single sample in a study of blood T cells in healthy people across ages. MiXCR was run by TCRdb on the 5' RACE reads, yielding one entry per CDR3 protein. The sample includes about 1.5 million distinct CDR3 sequences, 35% to 45% seen only once; the top ten take around 4%. Sequenced: blood. These receptors were obtained from a woman between 18 and 29 years old in good health. Both conserved end residues are part of each CDR3. Fields, in order: clone size, D gene, J gene, V gene, CDR3 protein, CDR3 DNA. D genes are given only for firm matches. Some rows have no size entry. The others give once, few or many, or a class for an expanded clone.

size: -
D: -
J: TRBJ1-1
V: TRBV7-2
CDR3: CASSLEVGGLAFF
DNA: TGTGCCAGCAGCTTAGAGGTGGGGGGCCTAGCTTTCTTT

size: few
D: TRBD1
J: TRBJ1-2
V: TRBV29-1
CDR3: CSVAGQGDYGYTF
DNA: TGCAGCGTTGCTGGACAGGGCGACTATGGCTACACCTTC

size: few
D: TRBD2
J: TRBJ2-7
V: TRBV20-1
CDR3: CSARAQREAYEQYF
DNA: TGCAGTGCTAGAGCGCAGCGGGAAGCCTACGAGCAGTACTTC

size: -
D: TRBD1
J: TRBJ1-1
V: TRBV28
CDR3: CASSLPGGAGNTEAFF
DNA: TGTGCCAGCAGTTTACCAGGGGGCGCAGGGAACACTGAAGCTTTCTTT

size: -
D: -
J: TRBJ1-3
V: TRBV13
CDR3: CASSFAGTGGNTIYF
DNA: TGTGCCAGCAGCTTCGCCGGGACGGGAGGAAACACCATATATTTT

size: -
D: TRBD2
J: TRBJ2-1
V: TRBV20-1
CDR3: CSAHLGGSAHNEQFF
DNA: TGCAGTGCTCACCTAGGCGGGAGCGCCCACAATGAGCAGTTCTTC

size: few
D: -
J: TRBJ1-1
V: TRBV12-3/TRBV12-4
CDR3: CASSLELTEAFF
DNA: TGTGCCAGCAGTTTAGAGCTAACTGAAGCTTTCTTT

size: -
D: -
J: TRBJ1-4
V: TRBV7-2
CDR3: CASSRTRRPNEKLFF
DNA: TGTGCCAGCAGTCGAACGCGACGACCTAATGAAAAACTGTTTTTT

size: -
D: -
J: TRBJ2-1
V: TRBV6-1
CDR3: CASSELQRAAYNEQFF
DNA: TGTGCCAGCAGTGAACTCCAGCGGGCGGCCTACAATGAGCAGTTCTTC

size: few
D: -
J: TRBJ1-2
V: TRBV9
CDR3: CASSVPRDGYTF
DNA: TGTGCCAGCAGCGTCCCCAGGGATGGCTACACCTTC

size: -
D: -
J: TRBJ1-5
V: TRBV21-1
CDR3: CASSTMTGCIQPQHF
DNA: TGTGCCAGCAGCACTATGACAGGGTGTATTCAGCCCCAGCATTTT

size: -
D: TRBD2
J: TRBJ2-3
V: TRBV20-1
CDR3: CSARGLAGVGDTQYF
DNA: TGCAGTGCTAGAGGACTAGCGGGAGTCGGCGATACGCAGTATTTT

size: few
D: -
J: TRBJ2-3
V: TRBV4-2
CDR3: CASSQEFRVGVSDTQYF
DNA: TGTGCCAGCAGCCAAGAATTCAGGGTTGGAGTGTCAGATACGCAGTATTTT

size: -
D: -
J: TRBJ1-4
V: TRBV20-1
CDR3: CSWAGPRGEKLFF
DNA: TGCAGTTGGGCGGGGCCAAGAGGAGAAAAACTGTTTTTT

size: -
D: -
J: TRBJ1-2
V: TRBV11-2
CDR3: CASRVLGYGYTF
DNA: TGTGCCAGCAGGGTTTTAGGATATGGCTACACCTTC

size: -
D: -
J: TRBJ1-2
V: TRBV12-3/TRBV12-4
CDR3: CASTSGAVGPPLGYTF
DNA: TGTGCCAGCACCTCCGGTGCTGTAGGCCCCCCGCTTGGCTACACCTTC

size: -
D: -
J: TRBJ1-5
V: TRBV29-1
CDR3: CSGGEGDQPQHF
DNA: TGCAGCGGGGGTGAAGGCGATCAGCCCCAGCATTTT

size: -
D: -
J: TRBJ1-1
V: TRBV20-1
CDR3: CSGYKTPGNTEAFF
DNA: TGCAGTGGATATAAGACTCCCGGGAACACTGAAGCTTTCTTT